One sample yielded the 30 T cell receptor beta chains listed below, sequenced in a study of T-cell reconstitution after alpha-beta-depleted transplantation in children. TCRbeta library construction was performed incorporating unique molecular identifiers. TCRdb redid the calling of the PCR reads with MiXCR, one entry per CDR3 protein. The table has about 27,000 distinct CDR3 sequences, under 8% seen once; the top ten hold 7%. This material consisted of PBMCs, mostly from graft donor cells, taken 180 days after TCRalphabeta/CD19-depleted stem cell transplant. All receptors derive from a male patient aged 10-17 years who had a stem cell transplant for acute myeloid leukemia, so the T cells may come from the graft donor.

This clonotype has a count of ten or more. The chain links TRBV6-5 to TRBJ1-6; 8 bases are shared with TRBD1. J was trimmed by 13 bases and V by 5 bases; bases with no gene match: 13. The CDR3 spans 15 residues. CDR1 is MNHEY, CDR2 SVGAGI, per germline. The DNA of the CDR3 is TGTGCCAGCAGTAGAGGGTGGACAGGGAATGACCCCCTCCACTTT. It yields the protein CASSRGWTGNDPLHF.

This clonotype showed up many times. The chain links TRBV5-4 to TRBJ2-5; D tentatively fits TRBD1 or TRBD2 (5 bases each). Trimming took off 3 bases at V and 5 bases at J, with 20 bases between the two ends. Germline loops: CDR1 SGHNT, CDR2 YYREEE (reference sequence). CDR3 length: 16 amino acids. CDR3 sequence reads: CASSSIRDPEPETQYF. The CDR3, as DNA: TGTGCCAGCAGCTCAATCCGGGACCCCGAACCTGAGACCCAGTACTTC.

This clonotype was seen many times. J is TRBJ2-7 and V is TRBV27; maybe TRBD1 (6 bases). This CDR3 has 15 residues. V was clipped by 3 bases and J by 2 bases, with 14 bases between them. Germline V gene data show CDR1 as MNHEY and CDR2 as SMNVEV (reference sequence). The CDR3 is CASSFPGTQPYEQYF. In DNA form, the CDR3 reads TGTGCCAGCAGTTTCCCCGGGACACAACCCTACGAGCAGTACTTC.

The chain joins TRBV5-4 to TRBJ1-1, with D uncertain. The CDR3 is made up of 16 amino acids. CDR1 and CDR2 (germline): SGHNT, YYREEE (reference sequence). The germline V and J ends were trimmed by 0 bases and 1 base, with 13 bases remaining between them. Here the CDR3 reads CASSLVPRGGNTEAFF. CDR3 sequence (DNA): TGTGCCAGCAGCTTGGTTCCCCGGGGAGGGAACACTGAAGCTTTCTTT. Full variable domain (remainder filled in from reference TRBV5-4 and TRBJ1-1): ETGVTQSPTHLIKTRGQQVTLRCSSQSGHNTVSWYQQALGQGPQFIFQYYREEENGRGNFPPRFSGLQFPNYSSELNVNALELDDSALYLCASSLVPRGGNTEAFFGQGTRLTVV.

With respect to this clonotype: One end of the junction varies from germline; a read error may be responsible. The chain links TRBV12-3 or TRBV12-4 to TRBJ2-4, with 11 bases lining up with TRBD2. This CDR3 spans 18 amino acids. CDR3 loop: CTSSLDLGSTSGGLVQYF. CDR3 in DNA: TGTACCAGCAGTTTAGATTTGGGGTCTACTAGCGGGGGTTTGGTTCAGTACTTC.

There are a few counts of this clonotype. This chain connects TRBV7-9 to TRBJ2-7; possible D gene TRBD1, 6 bases. This CDR3 has 13 residues. V was pared by 3 bases and J by 5 bases, with 11 bases between. Germline CDR1 is SEHNR and CDR2 is FQNEAQ (reference sequence). The DNA for the CDR3 is TGTGCCAGCAGCTTCAGGGGTCTCGACGAGCAGTACTTC. As protein: CASSFRGLDEQYF.

This clonotype has at least ten counts. CDR3 sequence: CSAPSLGFTDTQYF. In nucleotides, the CDR3 is TGCAGTGCTCCCAGTTTAGGTTTCACAGATACGCAGTATTTT. The rearrangement links TRBV20-1 to TRBJ2-3; D is ambiguous. The CDR3 contains 14 residues. Trimming removed 5 bases from V and 2 bases from J, with 14 bases in between. Germline V CDR1 and CDR2: DFQATT, SNEGSKA (reference sequence).

This clonotype is classed as medium-sized. This chain links TRBV7-8 with TRBJ2-1, with D maybe TRBD2 (6 bases). The CDR3 totals 13 residues. Trimming left V 6 bases short and J 7 bases short, with 13 bases between. Per germline, CDR1 SGHVS and CDR2 FQNEAQ. The CDR3 protein is CASRRGAANEQFF. The CDR3 nucleotides are TGTGCCAGCAGGCGGGGAGCTGCAAATGAGCAGTTCTTC.

This clonotype showed up many times. This chain uses TRBV20-1 with TRBJ2-7; 14 bases match TRBD2. This CDR3 contains 16 residues. CDR1 is DFQATT and CDR2 is SNEGSKA in the germline V gene (reference sequence). Unmatched junction bases numbered 11, after V lost 5 bases and J lost 5 bases. Here the CDR3 reads CSAFQPGLAGVDEQYF. As DNA, the CDR3 is TGCAGTGCTTTTCAACCGGGACTAGCGGGAGTGGACGAGCAGTACTTC.

In its sample, this clonotype was seen many times. V is TRBV10-3 and J is TRBJ1-3, with 10 nucleotides matching TRBD1. Germline assignment: CDR1 ENHRY and CDR2 SYGVKD. V shed 6 bases and J 4 bases; nucleotides not matched to a gene: 3. This CDR3 contains 14 residues. The CDR3 loop is CAIRGQGSGNTIYF. CDR3 DNA sequence: TGTGCCATCAGGGGACAGGGGTCCGGAAACACCATATATTTT.

This clonotype was observed many times. J is TRBJ1-5 and V is TRBV25-1, with TRBD1 identical over 7 bases. Germline V gene sequence: CDR1 MGHDK, CDR2 SYGVNS. This CDR3 has 16 residues. Unmatched junction bases numbered 6, after V lost 4 bases and J lost 0 bases. The CDR3 bases are TGTGCCAGCAGTGGCATACAGGGGAATAGCAATCAGCCCCAGCATTTT. Amino acids: CASSGIQGNSNQPQHF.

This chain joins TRBV11-3 and TRBJ2-3, with a weak D call TRBD2 (5 bases). In germline, CDR1 is SGHNT, CDR2 YENEEA. V was shortened by 5 bases and J by 1 base, with 16 bases between the two germline ends. The CDR3 runs to 16 residues. In nucleotides, the CDR3 is TGTGCCAGCAGCCATGGAGGCAGCCCTGGCACAGATACGCAGTATTTT. Translating it yields CASSHGGSPGTDTQYF.

To note about this clonotype: A clone one base away is much larger, so this may be a read error. The V and J genes are TRBV30 and TRBJ1-1; D is possibly TRBD1 (5 bases). V lost 4 bases to trimming and J lost 1 base, with 16 bases between them. Germline V gene sequence: CDR1 GTSNPN, CDR2 SVGIG (reference sequence). The CDR3 sequence is 15 residues long. As DNA, the CDR3 is TGTGCCTGGAATCTCCCCGGGACTACGAACACTGAAGCTTTCTTT. This translates into CAWNLPGTTNTEAFF.

This clonotype was observed at least ten times. The rearrangement uses TRBV12-3 or TRBV12-4 and TRBJ2-5; 8 bases agree with TRBD2. There are 16 residues in the CDR3. V dropped 3 bases and J dropped 4; count of bases not matched to a gene: 10. CDR3 region: CASSFRTGGPGETQYF. CDR3 nucleotides: TGTGCCAGCAGTTTTAGAACGGGAGGGCCAGGAGAGACCCAGTACTTC.

This clonotype was recorded many times. The chain is built from TRBV7-6 and TRBJ2-5; 7 nucleotides match TRBD2. This CDR3 region has 16 residues. CDR1 is SGHVS and CDR2 is FNYEAQ in the germline V gene. Trimming cost V 1 base and J 7 bases; bases outside gene matches: 12. CDR3 loop: CASSLGASGTAGTQYF. The DNA for the CDR3 is TGTGCCAGCAGCTTAGGTGCCAGCGGGACCGCCGGGACCCAGTACTTC. Full variable domain (outside the CDR3, taken from reference TRBV7-6 and TRBJ2-5): GAGVSQSPRYKVTKRGQDVALRCDPISGHVSLYWYRQALGQGPEFLTYFNYEAQQDKSGLPNDRFSAERPEGSISTLTIQRTEQRDSAMYRCASSLGASGTAGTQYFGPGTRLLVL.

The table lists this clonotype with many counts. This chain uses TRBV12-3 or TRBV12-4 with TRBJ2-1, with D possibly TRBD2 on 5 matching bases. The CDR3 runs to 10 residues. V was trimmed by 2 bases and J by 12 bases, leaving 5 bases between them. CDR3 in DNA: TGTGCCAGCAGTTTACGGGGGCAGTTCTTC. Translated, it gives CASSLRGQFF.

This clonotype has ten or more counts. The chain employs TRBV5-4 and TRBJ2-2; 8 bases are shared with TRBD1. Germline V CDR1 and CDR2: SGHNT, YYREEE (reference sequence). This CDR3 comprises 15 residues. J gave up 8 bases and V 4 bases, and 10 bases lay outside the gene matches. In nucleotides, the CDR3 is TGTGCCAGCAGCCCGGGGACAGGTGGTATAGGGGAGCTGTTTTTT. Protein: CASSPGTGGIGELFF.

This clonotype has at least ten counts. The genes are TRBV6-5 and TRBJ2-7, with 11 bases that match TRBD1. Germline CDR1 is MNHEY and CDR2 is SVGAGI. Trimming cost V 7 bases and J 6 bases; bases outside gene matches: 2. The CDR3 is 12 residues long. CDR3: CASTGTGGEQYF. DNA of the CDR3: TGTGCCAGCACGGGGACAGGGGGCGAGCAGTACTTC.

This clonotype occurred many times. This chain connects TRBV12-3 or TRBV12-4 to TRBJ1-6; D ambiguous. This CDR3 is 14 amino acids long. V was trimmed by 6 bases and J by 7 bases, leaving 13 bases between them. The CDR3 sequence is CASSPGVANSPLHF. The CDR3 DNA sequence: TGTGCCAGCAGCCCCGGGGTCGCCAATTCACCCCTCCACTTT.

This clonotype was observed many times. The rearrangement joins TRBV6-5 to TRBJ2-7; 10 bases are shared with TRBD2. The CDR3 length is 16 residues. Germline CDR1 MNHEY, CDR2 SVGAGI. Losses at the gene ends were 2 bases for V and 2 bases for J; bases not matched to a gene: 6. The CDR3 region has the DNA TGTGCCAGCAGTTACACCGGGACTAGCGTGCCCTACGAGCAGTACTTC. Encoded protein: CASSYTGTSVPYEQYF.

This clonotype was seen at least ten times. V and J are TRBV6-4 and TRBJ2-1; 11 bases fit TRBD2. Germline V gene lookup returns CDR1 MRHNA and CDR2 SNTAGT. This CDR3 comprises 16 residues. With 4 bases clipped from V and 9 bases from J, the junction kept 11 bases outside the gene matches. DNA of the CDR3: TGTGCCAGCAGTGCGGGATTAGCGGGAGGGCCCCGTGAGCAGTTCTTC. The encoded protein is CASSAGLAGGPREQFF.

This clonotype was seen at least ten times. The chain employs TRBV6-5 and TRBJ1-2; D is perhaps TRBD1 (6 bases). This CDR3 has 15 amino acids. Trimming pared 6 bases from V and 1 base from J, leaving 15 bases between. Per germline, CDR1 MNHEY and CDR2 SVGAGI. The CDR3 loop reads CASSRRGARNYGYTF. CDR3 in DNA: TGTGCCAGCAGCCGCCGGGGGGCTCGTAACTATGGCTACACCTTC.

This sequence joins TRBV6-1 and TRBJ2-1, with 7 bases identical to TRBD2. The CDR3 consists of 14 residues. The junction had 4 bases not matched to a gene; V was cut back by 4 bases and J by 4 bases. Per germline, CDR1 MNHNS and CDR2 SASEGT. The CDR3 loop reads CASSGGGLYNEQFF. The CDR3 DNA follows: TGTGCCAGCAGTGGGGGGGGTTTATACAATGAGCAGTTCTTC.

This clonotype was found many times. V and J are TRBV5-1 and TRBJ2-7, with D unresolved. CDR3 size: 15 residues. Trimming took off 0 bases at V and 2 bases at J, with 12 bases between the two ends. CDR1 is SGHRS and CDR2 is YFSETQ in the germline V gene. The CDR3 DNA sequence: TGCGCCAGCAGCTTGGTGTGGGGTACCCCCTACGAGCAGTACTTC. Translated, it gives CASSLVWGTPYEQYF.

The table lists this clonotype with many counts. The chain uses TRBV7-9 and TRBJ2-1, with TRBD2 matching 7 bases. With V trimmed by 1 base and J by 2 bases, 2 bases remained unmatched. Germline V gene lookup returns CDR1 SEHNR and CDR2 FQNEAQ (reference sequence). This CDR3 spans 15 amino acids. This chain's CDR3 is CASSLGGGAYNEQFF. The CDR3 DNA sequence: TGTGCCAGCAGCTTAGGTGGGGGGGCCTACAATGAGCAGTTCTTC.

At least ten counts were recorded for this clonotype. The V call is TRBV11-3, the J call TRBJ2-1, with 9 bases fitting TRBD2. J lost 3 bases, V lost 1 base, and 7 bases had no gene match. This CDR3 contains 17 residues. Germline V CDR1 and CDR2: SGHNT, YENEEA. CDR3: CASSLGSLAGNYNEQFF. The CDR3 DNA is TGTGCCAGCAGCTTAGGATCGCTAGCGGGAAACTACAATGAGCAGTTCTTC.

This clonotype was counted ten times or more. This sequence joins TRBV6-6 and TRBJ1-1; D uncertain. The CDR3 is 12 residues long. Germline CDR1 MNHNY, CDR2 SVGAGI (reference sequence). Trimming pared 6 bases from V and 5 bases from J, leaving 10 bases between. Written as DNA, the CDR3 is TGTGCCAGCAGCCTCGGGGAGACTGAAGCTTTCTTT. This codes for CASSLGETEAFF.

This clonotype turned up a few times. V and J are TRBV28 and TRBJ2-7; no clear D. CDR3 length: 14 residues. V lost 4 bases and J lost 3, with 13 bases in between. Germline V gene sequence: CDR1 MDHEN, CDR2 SYDVKM. CDR3 residues: CASSSWAQVYEQYF. The CDR3 nucleotides are TGTGCCAGCAGTTCCTGGGCCCAAGTCTACGAGCAGTACTTC.

This clonotype has just a few counts. The rearrangement links TRBV6-1 to TRBJ1-3, with 7 positions matching TRBD1. Germline V gene data show CDR1 as MNHNS and CDR2 as SASEGT. V shed 6 bases and J 0 bases; nucleotides not matched to a gene: 5. CDR3 size: 15 residues. The CDR3 DNA reads as TGTGCCAGCAGCCTGGACAGGCGCTCTGGAAACACCATATATTTT. Encoded protein: CASSLDRRSGNTIYF.

This clonotype was seen many times. The V gene is TRBV21-1, the J gene TRBJ2-2; the table gives TRBD2 as D, unverified against the DNA. TRBV21-1 is annotated as a pseudogene. The CDR3 loop spans 15 amino acids. The CDR3 coding sequence is TGTGCCAGCAGAAAGGGTAGTCGTAACACCGGGGAGCTGTTTTTT. This gives the protein CASRKGSRNTGELFF.